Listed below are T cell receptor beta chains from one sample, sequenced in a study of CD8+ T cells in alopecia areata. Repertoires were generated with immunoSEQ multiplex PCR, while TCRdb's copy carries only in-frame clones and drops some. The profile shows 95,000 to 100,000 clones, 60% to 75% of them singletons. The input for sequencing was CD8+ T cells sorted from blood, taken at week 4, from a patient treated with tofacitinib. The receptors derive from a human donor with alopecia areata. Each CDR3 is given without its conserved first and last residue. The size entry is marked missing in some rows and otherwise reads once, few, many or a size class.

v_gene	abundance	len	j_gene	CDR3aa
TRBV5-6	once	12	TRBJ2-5	ASSLDRTQETQY
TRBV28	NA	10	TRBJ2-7	ASTAESYEQY
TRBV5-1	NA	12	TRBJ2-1	ASSFRDWAEEQF
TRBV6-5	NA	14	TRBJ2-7	ASSYSGQGNPYEQY
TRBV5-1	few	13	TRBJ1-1	ASSLLGTGNTEAF
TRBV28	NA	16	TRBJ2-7	ASHPPGLAGVGAGEQY
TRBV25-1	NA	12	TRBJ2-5	ASRDRQGKETQY
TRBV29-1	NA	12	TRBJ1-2	SVVNPLVSYGYT
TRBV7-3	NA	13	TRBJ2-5	ASSYGGSGQETQY
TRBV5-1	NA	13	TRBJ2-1	ASGPRTGGVNEQF
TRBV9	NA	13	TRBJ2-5	ASSAGTSGGETQY
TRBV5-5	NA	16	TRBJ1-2	ASSLTTGESRLRYGYT
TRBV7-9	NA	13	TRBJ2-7	ASSEFGGPDYEQY
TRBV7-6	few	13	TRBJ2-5	ASSFGGGAQETQY
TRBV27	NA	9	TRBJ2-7	ASRYSNEQY
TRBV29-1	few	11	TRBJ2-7	SVSGTGHYEQY
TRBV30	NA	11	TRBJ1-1	AWSLGANTEAF
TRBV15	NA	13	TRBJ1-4	ATRDRTAANEKLF
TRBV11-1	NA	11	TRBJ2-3	ASSFGDTDTQY
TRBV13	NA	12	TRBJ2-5	ASGERRGQETQY
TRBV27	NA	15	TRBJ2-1	ASSLSGLAGGPNEQF
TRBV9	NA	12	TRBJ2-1	ASSLTSGYNEQF
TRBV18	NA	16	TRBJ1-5	ASSLSYLRTGFDQPQH
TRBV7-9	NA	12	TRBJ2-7	ASSSKVMPYEQY
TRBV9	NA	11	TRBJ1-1	ASSVYLNTEAF
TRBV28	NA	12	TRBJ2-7	ASSPPSGVYEQY
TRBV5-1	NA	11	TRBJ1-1	ASGLYSGTEAF
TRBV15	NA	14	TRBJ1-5	ATSGADRGRNQPQH
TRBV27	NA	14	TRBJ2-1	ASSLFGASGYNEQF
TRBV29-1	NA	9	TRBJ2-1	SVEVHNEQF
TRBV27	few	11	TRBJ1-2	ASSGDRGHGYT
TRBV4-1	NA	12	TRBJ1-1	ASSQDFGNTEAF
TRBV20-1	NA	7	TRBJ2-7	SVAGEQY
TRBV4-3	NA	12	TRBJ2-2	ASSFRVEAGELF
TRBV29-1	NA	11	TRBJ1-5	SVGSGDNQPQH
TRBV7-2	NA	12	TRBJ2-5	ASSLSVILETQY
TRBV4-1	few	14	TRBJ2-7	ASSQRTGGQFYEQY
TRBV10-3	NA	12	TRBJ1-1	AIAETGVGTEAF
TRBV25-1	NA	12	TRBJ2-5	ASRPWDGQETQY
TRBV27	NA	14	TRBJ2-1	ASSSLSGRSRDEQF
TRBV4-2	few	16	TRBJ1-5	ASSQDGGRLGSNQPQH
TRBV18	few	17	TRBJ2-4	ASSPPGLAAQIAKNIQY
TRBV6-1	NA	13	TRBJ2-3	ASGGASGGSDTQY
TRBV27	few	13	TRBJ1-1	ASSIRTGSPTEAF
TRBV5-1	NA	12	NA	ASSWDPSSYEQY
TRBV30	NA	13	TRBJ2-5	AWKATGWGQETQY
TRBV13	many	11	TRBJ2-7	ASSFRQSYEQY
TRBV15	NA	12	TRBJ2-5	ATSQGSLKETQY
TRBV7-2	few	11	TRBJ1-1	ASSLGLGTQAF
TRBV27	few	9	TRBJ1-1	ASGQWGEAF
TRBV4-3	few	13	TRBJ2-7	ASSHSGTGSYEQY
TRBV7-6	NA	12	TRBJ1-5	ASSEKTGDRPQH